The 12 T cell receptor beta chains below come from one sample, sequenced in a study of early T cells in non-severe SARS-CoV-2 infection (dated by TCRdb to about 2021). The library was prepared using 5' RACE. TCRdb shows the sequencer as NextSeq 500. TCRdb applied fastp at Q25 and MiXCR to the public reads, then kept only in-frame beta chains. CDR3 protein duplicates are merged, each entry listing the most common genes and DNA. The sample contains around 30,000 distinct CDR3 sequences, under 6.5% of them found a single time. The top ten hold roughly 13% of the sample. The source material was whole blood. The receptors were sampled from an adult who was a healthcare worker with PCR-confirmed SARS-CoV-2 infection or an uninfected control (not recorded which).

The chain joins TRBV29-1 to TRBJ1-1; tentative D call: TRBD1 (6 bases). V gave up 4 bases and J gave up 4 bases, with 13 bases separating them. The CDR3 totals 13 residues. The germline CDR1 and CDR2 sequences are SQVTM and ANQGSEA. The CDR3 DNA sequence: TGCAGCGTTGGGCGGGGGCGCAGCACTGAAGCTTTCTTT. Protein sequence: CSVGRGRSTEAFF. The full variable domain, with the rest looked up from reference TRBV29-1 and TRBJ1-1, is SAVISQKPSRDICQRGTSLTIQCQVDSQVTMMFWYRQQPGQSLTLIATANQGSEATYESGFVIDKFPISRPNLTFSTLTVSNMSPEDSSIYLCSVGRGRSTEAFFGQGTRLTVV.

The sample holds many counts of this clonotype. The CDR3 reads CSARIQSTDTQYF. CDR3 nucleotide sequence: TGCAGTGCTAGGATACAGAGCACAGATACGCAGTATTTT. V usage is TRBV20-1 and J usage is TRBJ2-3; no reliable D call. The V gene lost 3 bases and the J gene lost 0 bases, with 7 bases spanning the gap. The CDR3 totals 13 residues. Germline V gives CDR1 DFQATT, CDR2 SNEGSKA (reference sequence).

The table lists this clonotype with many counts. The CDR3 loop reads CASSHRGGSYEQYF. The CDR3 DNA reads TGTGCCAGCAGCCATCGCGGAGGATCCTACGAGCAGTACTTC. The rearrangement links TRBV3-1 to TRBJ2-7, with D maybe TRBD2 (5 bases). The CDR3 runs to 14 residues. V lost 3 bases, J lost 1 base, and 10 bases lay in between. Germline V CDR1 and CDR2: LGHDT, YNNKEL (reference sequence).

In this sample, this clonotype turned up a few times. The CDR3: CASTSQETQYF. Here the CDR3 DNA reads TGTGCCAGCACCTCACAAGAGACCCAGTACTTC. The V call is TRBV6-6, the J call TRBJ2-5; D remains unclear. V was pared by 7 bases and J by 2 bases, with 5 bases between. This CDR3 has 11 residues. Per germline, CDR1 MNHNY and CDR2 SVGAGI (reference sequence).

This clonotype was detected ten times or more. This chain connects TRBV19 to TRBJ1-1, with unresolved D. The germline V gene encodes CDR1 LNHDA and CDR2 SQIVND (reference sequence). Trimming cost V 5 bases and J 1 base, with 14 bases left between them. This CDR3 region has 15 residues. CDR3 sequence (DNA): TGTGCCAGTAGTGCCTGGGATATGCAGAACACTGAAGCTTTCTTT. The encoded protein is CASSAWDMQNTEAFF.

This clonotype has a count of ten or more. The gene calls are TRBV3-1 and TRBJ2-5; 10 bases fit TRBD2. The CDR3 is 15 residues long. J lost 5 bases, V lost 5 bases, and 8 bases had no gene match. Germline CDR1 LGHDT, CDR2 YNNKEL (reference sequence). The CDR3 sequence: CASSLGLAEGETQYF. In DNA form, the CDR3 reads TGTGCCAGCAGCTTAGGACTAGCGGAGGGGGAGACCCAGTACTTC.

This clonotype showed up many times. At one boundary the junction diverges from the germline segment, which might be a read error. The V gene is TRBV29-1, the J gene TRBJ2-1, with D unresolved. The CDR3 contains 14 residues. In germline, CDR1 is SQVTM, CDR2 ANQGSEA. CDR3: CSVEATTHYNDQFF. The CDR3 coding sequence is TGCAGCGTTGAGGCTACGACCCACTACAATGATCAGTTCTTC.

This clonotype was detected many times. The chain has TRBV19 and TRBJ2-3; 9 bases align to TRBD2. Looked up from germline, CDR1 is LNHDA and CDR2 is SQIVND (reference sequence). The CDR3 loop spans 13 amino acids. V dropped 5 bases and J dropped 5; count of bases not matched to a gene: 2. CDR3 sequence reads: CASSPTSGDTQYF. The CDR3 DNA sequence: TGTGCCAGTAGTCCGACTAGCGGAGATACGCAGTATTTT.

This clonotype came up many times. V gene TRBV4-2 combines with J gene TRBJ1-2; perhaps TRBD1 as D (6 bases). This CDR3 region has 14 residues. The germline V gene has CDR1 LGHNA and CDR2 YNFKEQ. V gave up 4 bases and J gave up 6 bases, with 15 bases separating them. CDR3 bases: TGTGCCAGCAGCCGCAAACTGAGGGGGGATGGCTACACCTTC. Translating gives CASSRKLRGDGYTF.

This clonotype was seen many times. The chain has TRBV6-2 or TRBV6-3 and TRBJ2-2, with D unclear. With 2 bases removed from V and 9 bases from J, the gap between germline ends came to 7 bases. This CDR3 contains 12 residues. Germline CDR1 MNHEY, CDR2 SVGEGT. CDR3 DNA sequence: TGTGCCAGCAGTTACGGGCCCTGGGAGCTGTTTTTT. Translated, it gives CASSYGPWELFF.

The J gene is TRBJ1-1, the V gene TRBV3-1, with unresolved D. The V gene's germline CDR1 is LGHDT and CDR2 YNNKEL (reference sequence). The V and J ends lost 1 base and 11 bases respectively, with 17 bases between them. The CDR3 length is 14 residues. CDR3 loop: CASSQGGPNSDAFF. As DNA, the CDR3 is TGTGCCAGCAGCCAAGGAGGGCCTAACAGTGACGCTTTCTTT.

This clonotype was seen a few times. This chain uses TRBV5-6 with TRBJ1-3, with 8 nucleotides matching TRBD1. This CDR3 region has 13 residues. The trim removed 4 bases at V and 9 bases at J, leaving 6 bases unmatched. Germline values: CDR1 SGHDT, CDR2 YYEEEE. The CDR3 DNA is TGTGCCAGCAGCCCAGGACAGGGCCCCACCATATATTTT. Protein: CASSPGQGPTIYF.